These T cell receptor beta chains were read from a single sample in a study of CD8+CD57+ T cells in acquired aplastic anemia. Via MiXCR, TCRdb re-called the reads, giving one row per CDR3 protein. Among 300,000 or so distinct CDR3 sequences listed, around 60% were seen once. Specimen: sorted CD4+, CD8+, or CD8+CD57+ T cells (not recorded which) from PBMCs. These receptors came from a human donor with severe aplastic anemia or a healthy control (not recorded which). The CDR3 runs from the conserved cysteine through the conserved F or W. D genes are given only for firm matches. Some rows have no size entry. The others give once, few or many, or a class for an expanded clone.

CDR3nt: TGTGCCACCGGGGAAGGGGGGGCGGGTGAGCAGTTCTTC; CDR3aa: CATGEGGAGEQFF; j_gene: TRBJ2-1; d_gene: .; v_gene: TRBV28; abundance: .
CDR3nt: TGTGCCAGCAGCCAGGAGCTTAACTATGGCTACACCTTC; CDR3aa: CASSQELNYGYTF; j_gene: TRBJ1-2; d_gene: .; v_gene: TRBV14; abundance: .
CDR3nt: TGTGCCAGCAGTGAAACGACAGGAGCCAAGTTCCCCTCTGGGGCCAACGTCCTGACTTTC; CDR3aa: CASSETTGAKFPSGANVLTF; j_gene: TRBJ2-6; d_gene: .; v_gene: TRBV25-1; abundance: .
CDR3nt: TGCAGCGTAGTACAGGGCCGTTGGGAGACCCAGTACTTC; CDR3aa: CSVVQGRWETQYF; j_gene: TRBJ2-5; d_gene: .; v_gene: TRBV29-1; abundance: .
CDR3nt: TGTGCCAGCAGCCCGCAACGGCAGTCCGAGCAGTACTTC; CDR3aa: CASSPQRQSEQYF; j_gene: TRBJ2-7; d_gene: .; v_gene: TRBV7-2; abundance: .
CDR3nt: TGTGCCAGCAGTGAGCCCCTAGCGGGGGGGGAGACCCAGTACTTC; CDR3aa: CASSEPLAGGETQYF; j_gene: TRBJ2-5; d_gene: TRBD2; v_gene: TRBV2; abundance: .
CDR3nt: TGTGCCAGCAGCCGGACAGGGGGCTACGAGCAGTACTTC; CDR3aa: CASSRTGGYEQYF; j_gene: TRBJ2-7; d_gene: TRBD1; v_gene: TRBV7-8; abundance: many
CDR3nt: TGTGCCAGCATTCCCGGGGGGAGTGACACTGAAGCTTTCTTT; CDR3aa: CASIPGGSDTEAFF; j_gene: TRBJ1-1; d_gene: .; v_gene: TRBV28; abundance: few
CDR3nt: TGTGCCACCAGCATCTCCAGGGGGGGATTAACCGGGGAGCTGTTTTTT; CDR3aa: CATSISRGGLTGELFF; j_gene: TRBJ2-2; d_gene: .; v_gene: TRBV15; abundance: .
CDR3nt: TGTGCCAGCAGTGAAAGAGGGACAGGGGGAAACCATGGCTACACCTTC; CDR3aa: CASSERGTGGNHGYTF; j_gene: TRBJ1-2; d_gene: TRBD1; v_gene: TRBV2; abundance: .
CDR3nt: TGCAGCGTTGTAATACAGGACTACGGTGAAGCTTTCTTT; CDR3aa: CSVVIQDYGEAFF; j_gene: TRBJ1-1; d_gene: .; v_gene: TRBV29-1; abundance: .
CDR3nt: TGCGCCAGCAGCTTGGCAGGCAGGGGAGGCACTGAAGCTTTCTTT; CDR3aa: CASSLAGRGGTEAFF; j_gene: TRBJ1-1; d_gene: .; v_gene: TRBV5-1; abundance: many
CDR3nt: TGCAGTGCTAGCGCTAGCGAGGCCGGGGAGCTGTTTTTT; CDR3aa: CSASASEAGELFF; j_gene: TRBJ2-2; d_gene: .; v_gene: TRBV20-1; abundance: once
CDR3nt: TGTGCCAGCAGTTTTCCGGGACGGGGTTCCTCCTACGAGCAGTACTTC; CDR3aa: CASSFPGRGSSYEQYF; j_gene: TRBJ2-7; d_gene: .; v_gene: TRBV28; abundance: .
CDR3nt: TGTGCCAGCAGTATTAAAGCGACAGGGGGGAACACTGAAGCTTTCTTT; CDR3aa: CASSIKATGGNTEAFF; j_gene: TRBJ1-1; d_gene: TRBD1; v_gene: TRBV19; abundance: .
CDR3nt: TGTGCCAGCAGCGTAGAAACAGGGCGGGAGACCCAGTACTTC; CDR3aa: CASSVETGRETQYF; j_gene: TRBJ2-5; d_gene: .; v_gene: TRBV9; abundance: once
CDR3nt: TGCGCCAGCAGCTTGGTGGGGGGCGCGGATACGCAGTATTTT; CDR3aa: CASSLVGGADTQYF; j_gene: TRBJ2-3; d_gene: .; v_gene: TRBV5-1; abundance: .
CDR3nt: TGTGCCAGTAGTACCGACAGGGTTGCCTACGAGCAGTACTTC; CDR3aa: CASSTDRVAYEQYF; j_gene: TRBJ2-7; d_gene: TRBD1; v_gene: TRBV19; abundance: few
CDR3nt: TGCAGTGCTAGGACAGGGTACTACGAGCAGTACTTC; CDR3aa: CSARTGYYEQYF; j_gene: TRBJ2-7; d_gene: TRBD1; v_gene: TRBV20-1; abundance: .
CDR3nt: TGTGCCAGCAGCTTAGCCATCGCAGGGACCACCTCCGGGGAGCTGTTTTTT; CDR3aa: CASSLAIAGTTSGELFF; j_gene: TRBJ2-2; d_gene: .; v_gene: TRBV7-8; abundance: many
CDR3nt: TGCAGTGCTCCCTACAGGGGCGGGGCAGATACGCAGTATTTT; CDR3aa: CSAPYRGGADTQYF; j_gene: TRBJ2-3; d_gene: .; v_gene: TRBV20-1; abundance: .
CDR3nt: TGTGCCAGCTCCCTGCGGGAGTACGAGCAGTACTTC; CDR3aa: CASSLREYEQYF; j_gene: TRBJ2-7; d_gene: TRBD2; v_gene: TRBV18; abundance: many
CDR3nt: TGTGCCAGCAGTCTTGGTCGGGGCACCGGGGAGCTGTTTTTT; CDR3aa: CASSLGRGTGELFF; j_gene: TRBJ2-2; d_gene: .; v_gene: TRBV2; abundance: .
CDR3nt: TGTGCCAGCACCGCGAAGGGAGAGAATGGCTACACCTTC; CDR3aa: CASTAKGENGYTF; j_gene: TRBJ1-2; d_gene: .; v_gene: TRBV6-1; abundance: many
CDR3nt: TGTGCCAGTTCTAACCGGGCCCACTTTCCCGAAGCTTTCTTT; CDR3aa: CASSNRAHFPEAFF; j_gene: TRBJ1-1; d_gene: .; v_gene: TRBV12-3/TRBV12-4; abundance: many
CDR3nt: TGTGCCAGCAGTCTTGGGGGGTCGAGTGGCTACACCTTC; CDR3aa: CASSLGGSSGYTF; j_gene: TRBJ1-2; d_gene: .; v_gene: TRBV2; abundance: once
CDR3nt: TGCAGCGTGGCCCCTAGCTCCTACGAGCAGTACTTC; CDR3aa: CSVAPSSYEQYF; j_gene: TRBJ2-7; d_gene: .; v_gene: TRBV29-1; abundance: .
CDR3nt: TGCAGTGCTAGGGGCACAGGGGGCGGAGATACGCAGTATTTT; CDR3aa: CSARGTGGGDTQYF; j_gene: TRBJ2-3; d_gene: TRBD1; v_gene: TRBV20-1; abundance: .
CDR3nt: TGTGCCAGCAGGGACTCATCGGTAGGGGAAAAACTGTTTTTT; CDR3aa: CASRDSSVGEKLFF; j_gene: TRBJ1-4; d_gene: .; v_gene: TRBV7-8; abundance: .
CDR3nt: TGTGCCAGCAGCTTAGGGACAGACCAAGAGACCCAGTACTTC; CDR3aa: CASSLGTDQETQYF; j_gene: TRBJ2-5; d_gene: TRBD1; v_gene: TRBV5-8; abundance: many
CDR3nt: TGTGCCAGCAGCTCGTACAGGGACGGCACTGAAGCTTTCTTT; CDR3aa: CASSSYRDGTEAFF; j_gene: TRBJ1-1; d_gene: .; v_gene: TRBV7-2; abundance: .
CDR3nt: TGCGCCAGCAGCTTGGGAGAACCCACAGATACGCAGTATTTT; CDR3aa: CASSLGEPTDTQYF; j_gene: TRBJ2-3; d_gene: .; v_gene: TRBV5-1; abundance: .
CDR3nt: TGCGCCAGCGGATTTTTTGGGGGGGAAGAGACCCAGTACTTC; CDR3aa: CASGFFGGEETQYF; j_gene: TRBJ2-5; d_gene: TRBD2; v_gene: TRBV5-1; abundance: .
CDR3nt: TGTGCCAGCAGCTTCGGACTAGCGGGGGGTTGGGAGACCCAGTACTTC; CDR3aa: CASSFGLAGGWETQYF; j_gene: TRBJ2-5; d_gene: TRBD2; v_gene: TRBV5-6; abundance: many
CDR3nt: TGTGCCACCAGCAGAGGTGGACAGACGAACACCGGGGAGCTGTTTTTT; CDR3aa: CATSRGGQTNTGELFF; j_gene: TRBJ2-2; d_gene: .; v_gene: TRBV15; abundance: few
CDR3nt: TGCAGTGCTAGAGATTCACGGGGGGCCGTCTACGAGCAGTACTTC; CDR3aa: CSARDSRGAVYEQYF; j_gene: TRBJ2-7; d_gene: .; v_gene: TRBV20-1; abundance: .
CDR3nt: TGTGCCAGCAGCTTCCCAACCGGGACTCCCTACGAGCAGTACTTC; CDR3aa: CASSFPTGTPYEQYF; j_gene: TRBJ2-7; d_gene: .; v_gene: TRBV7-2; abundance: .
CDR3nt: TGTGCCAGCAGCTTGCTCTCCAGATTAGCCGAGACCCAGTACTTC; CDR3aa: CASSLLSRLAETQYF; j_gene: TRBJ2-5; d_gene: .; v_gene: TRBV7-9; abundance: few
CDR3nt: TGTGCCACCAGTGATCCCGAGCGGGGGCAGACCGGGGAGCTGTTTTTT; CDR3aa: CATSDPERGQTGELFF; j_gene: TRBJ2-2; d_gene: TRBD2; v_gene: TRBV24-1; abundance: .
CDR3nt: TGTGCCAGCAGCCCGAGACAGGGTGATGCTACGGAGCAGTACTTC; CDR3aa: CASSPRQGDATEQYF; j_gene: TRBJ2-7; d_gene: TRBD1; v_gene: TRBV11-3; abundance: few
CDR3nt: TGTGCCAGCAGTAATTACATTTACAGGGACAGCTATGGCTACACCTTC; CDR3aa: CASSNYIYRDSYGYTF; j_gene: TRBJ1-2; d_gene: TRBD1; v_gene: TRBV13; abundance: many
CDR3nt: TGTGCCATCAGTGAACCCTCAAGACAGGCACTTTCGTACGAGCAGTACTTC; CDR3aa: CAISEPSRQALSYEQYF; j_gene: TRBJ2-7; d_gene: .; v_gene: TRBV10-3; abundance: many
CDR3nt: TGTGCCACCAGTGGTAATGAAAAATGGAACACCGGGGAGCTGTTTTTT; CDR3aa: CATSGNEKWNTGELFF; j_gene: TRBJ2-2; d_gene: .; v_gene: TRBV24-1; abundance: many
CDR3nt: TGTGCCAGCAGCTTGATCGGCAGGGATGGCTACACCTTC; CDR3aa: CASSLIGRDGYTF; j_gene: TRBJ1-2; d_gene: .; v_gene: TRBV7-9; abundance: .
CDR3nt: TGCAGTGCTAGAGTAGACGGGGGGTCCAAACTGTTTTTT; CDR3aa: CSARVDGGSKLFF; j_gene: TRBJ1-4; d_gene: .; v_gene: TRBV20-1; abundance: once
CDR3nt: TGTGCCAGCAGCTGGGGGACTAGCGGCTACGAGCAGTACTTC; CDR3aa: CASSWGTSGYEQYF; j_gene: TRBJ2-7; d_gene: TRBD2; v_gene: TRBV13; abundance: .
CDR3nt: TGCAGTGCTAGAGATCCGCTAGCGGGAGAGGCGGTCGAGCAGTACTTC; CDR3aa: CSARDPLAGEAVEQYF; j_gene: TRBJ2-7; d_gene: TRBD2; v_gene: TRBV20-1; abundance: .
CDR3nt: TGTGCCAGCAGCCAAGAACAATCGAGGAGCAATCAGCCCCAGCATTTT; CDR3aa: CASSQEQSRSNQPQHF; j_gene: TRBJ1-5; d_gene: .; v_gene: TRBV4-2; abundance: many
CDR3nt: TGTGCCATCAGTGTTACAGAAAACTCTGGAAACACCATATATTTT; CDR3aa: CAISVTENSGNTIYF; j_gene: TRBJ1-3; d_gene: .; v_gene: TRBV10-3; abundance: .
CDR3nt: TGTGCCACCAGCAGAGATGGGAATAGCAATCAGCCCCAGCATTTT; CDR3aa: CATSRDGNSNQPQHF; j_gene: TRBJ1-5; d_gene: .; v_gene: TRBV15; abundance: .
CDR3nt: TGTGCCAGTAGTATGAGGGATCAGCCCCAGCATTTT; CDR3aa: CASSMRDQPQHF; j_gene: TRBJ1-5; d_gene: .; v_gene: TRBV19; abundance: once
CDR3nt: TGTGCTAGTGCCCTAAGAGAGACCCAGTACTTC; CDR3aa: CASALRETQYF; j_gene: TRBJ2-5; d_gene: .; v_gene: TRBV12-5; abundance: many
CDR3nt: TGTGCCTGGAGTGTCGGGAGAACGTACGAGCAGTACTTC; CDR3aa: CAWSVGRTYEQYF; j_gene: TRBJ2-7; d_gene: .; v_gene: TRBV30; abundance: many
CDR3nt: TGCGCCAGCAGCCCCGAGGGAGATGGCTACACCTTC; CDR3aa: CASSPEGDGYTF; j_gene: TRBJ1-2; d_gene: .; v_gene: TRBV5-1; abundance: many
CDR3nt: TGTGCCACCAGCAGAGAACTCGGGGACTACGAGCAGTACTTC; CDR3aa: CATSRELGDYEQYF; j_gene: TRBJ2-7; d_gene: .; v_gene: TRBV15; abundance: many
CDR3nt: TGTGCCAGCAGTGGGAGGGCCTACGAGCAGTACTTC; CDR3aa: CASSGRAYEQYF; j_gene: TRBJ2-7; d_gene: .; v_gene: TRBV25-1; abundance: .
CDR3nt: TGTGCCTCACACGGAGGGCAGAGCTCCTACGAGCAGTACTTC; CDR3aa: CASHGGQSSYEQYF; j_gene: TRBJ2-7; d_gene: .; v_gene: TRBV10-3; abundance: .
CDR3nt: TGCAGTGCTAGAGATTCAGGGTTTAGCAATCAGCCCCAGCATTTT; CDR3aa: CSARDSGFSNQPQHF; j_gene: TRBJ1-5; d_gene: .; v_gene: TRBV20-1; abundance: .
CDR3nt: TGTGCCAGTAGTTCCCCCGACAGGTCTAATGAAAAACTGTTTTTT; CDR3aa: CASSSPDRSNEKLFF; j_gene: TRBJ1-4; d_gene: .; v_gene: TRBV19; abundance: .